Listed here is a single T cell receptor beta chain. The target antigen is unknown. With 6 bases clipped from V and 12 bases from J, the junction kept 8 bases outside the gene matches. The CDR3 extends over 15 amino acids. From germline, CDR1 is MRHNA and CDR2 SNTAGT. This entry comes from a study of PD-L1 blockade in urothelial cancer. Study-wide context: Atezolizumab (1,200 mg intravenously every 3 weeks) began in the mid-2010s for patients. Study-level points and caveats: For durable-benefit patients, tumor-associated blood clones expanded more at 3 weeks. Patients with below-median pretreatment blood clonality survived longer.

The repertoire was sequenced with immunoSEQ multiplex PCR; TCRdb's copy has only in-frame clones and lacks some. The table has over 50,000 clones, more than 70% seen once; the top ten hold 2.9%. The chain is built from TRBV6-4 and TRBJ2-1; 16 nucleotides line up with TRBD2. This receptor was taken from a man aged 50-60 years with urothelial cancer. Specimen: PBMCs, collected around atezolizumab (anti-PD-L1) treatment. The CDR3 bases are TGTGCCAGCAGCGACGGGACTAGCGGGAGGGAAGGGCAGTTCTTC. The encoded protein is CASSDGTSGREGQFF.